A single sample is the source of the 3 T cell receptor beta chains below, sequenced in a study of sequential checkpoint blockade in melanoma. Using immunoSEQ multiplex PCR, the repertoire was profiled, and TCRdb retains in-frame clones only, with some absent. The sample yields 13,000 or so clones, 52% seen once. The sample's treatment: randomized to nivolumab then ipilimumab (arm A) or the reverse (arm B). The sample in question was CD8+ T cells sorted from blood (inferred from file names), obtained from a patient given nivolumab and ipilimumab in sequence. The receptors were sampled from a human donor with melanoma.

V gene TRBV2 combines with J gene TRBJ2-5; the match to TRBD1 covers 12 bases. The junction had 13 bases not matched to a gene; V was cut back by 6 bases and J by 5 bases. This CDR3 spans 17 amino acids. CDR1 is SNHLY and CDR2 is FYNNEI in the germline V gene. The CDR3 sequence is CASSGPGTGGVLETQYF. The CDR3 DNA follows: TGTGCCAGCAGCGGACCTGGGACAGGGGGCGTGCTGGAGACCCAGTACTTC.

V gene TRBV15 combines with J gene TRBJ1-5, with D perhaps matching TRBD1 (6 bases). Trimming cost V 4 bases and J 0 bases, with 13 bases left between them. The CDR3 has 16 amino acids. Germline lookup yields CDR1 LNHNV and CDR2 YYDKDF (reference sequence). CDR3 region: CATSTGTSYSNQPQHF. As DNA, the CDR3 is TGTGCCACCAGCACGGGGACAAGCTATAGCAATCAGCCCCAGCATTTT.

The CDR3 loop reads CASRLRVYVETQYF. The CDR3 bases are TGTGCCAGCCGTCTAAGAGTTTACGTAGAGACCCAGTACTTC. This sequence joins TRBV28 and TRBJ2-5; D is undetermined. CDR1 MDHEN and CDR2 SYDVKM come from the germline V gene. Trimming removed 8 bases from V and 4 bases from J, with 17 bases in between. CDR3 length equals 14 residues. The full variable domain, completed using reference TRBV28 and TRBJ2-5, is DVKVTQSSRYLVKRTGEKVFLECVQDMDHENMFWYRQDPGLGLRLIYFSYDVKMKEKGDIPEGYSVSREKKERFSLILESASTNQTSMYLCASRLRVYVETQYFGPGTRLLVL.